The rows below give T cell receptor beta chains drawn from one sample of a study of T-cell reconstitution after alpha-beta-depleted transplantation in children. TCRdb redid the calling of the PCR reads with MiXCR, one entry per CDR3 protein. The sample holds about 480,000 distinct CDR3 sequences, about an eighth seen once. The sample consisted of PBMCs from the stem cell graft donor, taken from the stem cell graft. These receptors were obtained from a human donor who donated a stem cell graft to a child with combined immunodeficiency. Both conserved end residues are trimmed from each CDR3. Each record gives: V gene, D gene, J gene, CDR3 protein. The D gene is left open where the match is weak.

TRBV2	TRBD1	TRBJ2-7	ASTYRGLTEQY
TRBV20-1	-	TRBJ2-2	SAEAGYGTGELF
TRBV12-3/TRBV12-4	-	TRBJ2-1	ASTPRNEQF
TRBV11-2	-	TRBJ2-3	ASSFAGSLDTQY
TRBV15	-	TRBJ2-1	ATSTSGSYNEQF
TRBV24-1	-	TRBJ1-2	ATSDPLDYGYT
TRBV12-3/TRBV12-4	-	TRBJ1-5	ASSSILQPQH
TRBV9	TRBD1	TRBJ2-2	ASRTGRTNTGELF
TRBV11-2	-	TRBJ1-2	ASSPDSAYGYT
TRBV6-1	TRBD2	TRBJ2-5	ASGLGGGGQETQY
TRBV7-9	-	TRBJ1-1	ASSLGTLGMNTEAF
TRBV19	TRBD2	TRBJ2-7	ASSPASGSYEQY
TRBV18	TRBD1	TRBJ1-2	ASSLDRPSYGYT
TRBV10-3	TRBD1	TRBJ2-3	AISPGQDTDTQY
TRBV27	-	TRBJ2-5	ASSPRQAKSETQY
TRBV2	TRBD2	TRBJ2-1	ASSEVNSGGLGEQF
TRBV24-1	TRBD2	TRBJ2-1	ATSDYGGVSYNEQF
TRBV12-3/TRBV12-4	-	TRBJ2-4	ASSFLDLAKNIQY
TRBV12-5	-	TRBJ2-2	ASGLVQGGTGQLF
TRBV5-1	TRBD2	TRBJ2-1	ASSPPGLAGNNEQF
TRBV10-3	-	TRBJ1-5	AISGRQGNQPQH
TRBV7-9	-	TRBJ2-7	ASSPTGPFEQY
TRBV11-2	-	TRBJ2-5	ASSPPVVQETQY
TRBV5-6	TRBD2	TRBJ2-7	ASSLEGDLAGGWWYEQY
TRBV6-2/TRBV6-3	-	TRBJ2-1	ASSYALPSYNEQF
TRBV9	-	TRBJ2-2	ASSKGGANTGELF
TRBV15	-	TRBJ1-2	ATSRDSGRHLNYGYT
TRBV28	TRBD1	TRBJ2-7	ASTTRRAGTGIYEQY
TRBV29-1	TRBD2	TRBJ2-5	SVRGLAGGTQY
TRBV20-1	-	TRBJ2-7	SARVYRGGEQY
TRBV6-2/TRBV6-3	-	TRBJ2-5	ASKVGLAQETQY
TRBV27	-	TRBJ2-7	ASSLGPGQQY
TRBV5-1	TRBD2	TRBJ2-7	ASKLAGGKNYEQY
TRBV6-1	TRBD2	TRBJ2-2	ASSGTSGRNTGELF
TRBV27	TRBD1	TRBJ2-1	ASSPRGSSPYNEQF
TRBV15	-	TRBJ1-2	ATSRDPGDGYT